Shown below are 16 T cell receptor beta chains from a single sample sequenced in a study of blood T cell repertoires in COVID-19. Data came from immunoSEQ multiplex PCR; TCRdb stores just in-frame clones and leaves some out. The sample consists of about 190,000 clones, 70% to 85% of them appearing once. The sample consisted of peripheral blood. The receptors originated from a woman between 50 and 59 years old with acute or convalescent COVID-19.

The chain combines TRBV9 with TRBJ1-6; D is undetermined. Germline V gene lookup returns CDR1 SGDLS and CDR2 YYNGEE. This CDR3 has 13 amino acids. The V end was cut by 1 base, the J end by 14 bases, with 13 bases between. CDR3 nucleotides: TGTGCCAGCAGCGTATTGGGCGATGGATCCCTCCACTTT. This sequence encodes CASSVLGDGSLHF. The full variable domain, with the rest looked up from reference TRBV9 and TRBJ1-6, is DSGVTQTPKHLITATGQRVTLRCSPRSGDLSVYWYQQSLDQGLQFLIQYYNGEERAKGNILERFSAQQFPDLHSELNLSSLELGDSALYFCASSVLGDGSLHFGNGTRLTVT.

J is TRBJ1-4 and V is TRBV14, with 8 bases aligning to TRBD1. Germline V gene lookup returns CDR1 SGHDN and CDR2 FVKESK. Germline trimming cut 4 bases from V and 3 bases from J; bases unmatched to any gene: 10. The CDR3 covers 17 residues. The CDR3 spells CASSPRGPGRPNEKLFF. DNA of the CDR3: TGTGCCAGCAGCCCCAGGGGGCCCGGGAGACCTAATGAAAAACTGTTTTTT.

V is TRBV19 and J is TRBJ2-3; possibly TRBD1 for D (6 bases). Germline V lookup: CDR1 LNHDA, CDR2 SQIVND (reference sequence). This CDR3 has 14 residues. The V end was cut by 6 bases, the J end by 6 bases, with 16 bases between. CDR3: CASSTGNSVDTQYF. In DNA form, the CDR3 reads TGTGCCAGTAGCACAGGGAACTCTGTCGATACGCAGTATTTT.

This chain connects TRBV10-1 to TRBJ1-5; TRBD1 might be the D (6 bases). Germline lookup yields CDR1 WNHNN and CDR2 SYGVQD (reference sequence). CDR3 size: 16 residues. The ends were cut back, 1 base at V and 2 bases at J, with 12 bases in the middle. The CDR3 coding sequence is TGCGCCAGCAGTGAGTGGACAGTAAAGGGCAATCAGCCCCAGCATTTT. As protein: CASSEWTVKGNQPQHF.

This chain uses TRBV19 with TRBJ1-1; D gene ambiguous. CDR3 length: 12 amino acids. Germline CDR1 LNHDA, CDR2 SQIVND (reference sequence). Trimming removed 4 bases at V and 7 bases at J, with 10 bases between. CDR3 bases: TGTGCCAGTAGTACCGGGTTATTTGAAGCTTTCTTT. It specifies CASSTGLFEAFF.

The chain joins TRBV7-6 to TRBJ1-1; TRBD1 matches at 7 bases. The ends lost 5 bases at V and 7 bases at J; junction bases unmatched: 13. CDR1 and CDR2 (germline): SGHVS, FNYEAQ. The CDR3 consists of 15 residues. The CDR3 nucleotides read TGTGCCAGCAGCCCAGGTAGTAGGGGGCTAGGTGAAGCTTTCTTT. Residues: CASSPGSRGLGEAFF.

The V call is TRBV19, the J call TRBJ1-1; D not certain. The CDR3 covers 13 residues. Germline V gene data show CDR1 as LNHDA and CDR2 as SQIVND (reference sequence). The V and J ends lost 6 bases and 6 bases respectively, with 14 bases between them. The CDR3 loop reads CASRAWRVSEAFF. CDR3 in DNA: TGTGCCAGTAGGGCGTGGAGGGTCTCTGAAGCTTTCTTT.

V gene TRBV24-1 combines with J gene TRBJ2-7; 7 nucleotides agree with TRBD1. Germline V gives CDR1 KGHDR, CDR2 SFDVKD. The CDR3 length is 14 residues. Trimming removed 2 bases from V and 2 bases from J; junction bases left unmatched: 2. CDR3 nucleotides: TGTGCCACCAGTGATTCGACAGGGACCTACGAGCAGTACTTC. It specifies CATSDSTGTYEQYF.

CDR3 sequence (DNA): TGCGCCAGCAGCCCAGGTGACAGAGCAACTAATGAAAAACTGTTTTTT. This sequence encodes CASSPGDRATNEKLFF. V gene TRBV5-1 combines with J gene TRBJ1-4; weak D call: TRBD1 (5 bases). V was cut by 4 bases and J by 0 bases, with 13 bases left in between. In germline, CDR1 is SGHRS, CDR2 YFSETQ. The CDR3 covers 16 residues.

This clone occurred a few times. This chain uses TRBV2 with TRBJ1-6, with a weak D call TRBD1 (6 bases). V was trimmed by 6 bases and J by 6 bases, leaving 15 bases between them. There are 15 residues in the CDR3. CDR1 SNHLY and CDR2 FYNNEI come from the germline V gene. The CDR3 DNA reads TGTGCCAGCAGCGCCGACAGGCCGCCTAATTCACCCCTCCACTTT. This encodes CASSADRPPNSPLHF.

The chain uses TRBV29-1 and TRBJ2-1; D is undetermined. The CDR3 runs to 11 residues. V lost 3 bases to trimming and J lost 4 bases, with 4 bases between them. Germline V gene sequence: CDR1 SQVTM, CDR2 ANQGSEA. CDR3 residues: CSVDSYNEQFF. The CDR3 DNA reads as TGCAGCGTTGACAGTTACAATGAGCAGTTCTTC.

The chain carries TRBV12-3 or TRBV12-4 and TRBJ1-5; no firm D call. The CDR3 runs to 13 residues. The V and J ends lost 3 bases and 4 bases respectively, with 7 bases between them. CDR3 in amino acids: CASSFSVNQPQHF. The CDR3 DNA reads as TGTGCCAGCAGTTTCTCAGTAAATCAGCCCCAGCATTTT.

The chain uses TRBV20-1 and TRBJ2-7; D is unresolved. This CDR3 region has 10 residues. CDR1 is DFQATT and CDR2 is SNEGSKA in the germline V gene (reference sequence). V was pared by 6 bases and J by 6 bases, with 9 bases between. The CDR3 bases are TGCAGTGCAGGCTCAGGCGAGCAGTACTTC. Translated: CSAGSGEQYF.

This clone was seen a handful of times. CDR3 residues: CASSTWTSGDTQYF. CDR3 nucleotide sequence: TGTGCCAGCAGTACCTGGACTAGCGGGGATACGCAGTATTTT. This sequence joins TRBV28 and TRBJ2-3, with TRBD2 matching 11 bases. CDR3 length equals 14 residues. Germline V gene lookup returns CDR1 MDHEN and CDR2 SYDVKM. Trimming at V came to 5 bases and at J to 6 bases, leaving 4 bases not matched to a gene.

This clone has only a few counts. The V call is TRBV2, the J call TRBJ2-3, with a tentative D call TRBD1 (5 bases). The CDR3 consists of 15 residues. The V and J ends lost 4 bases and 2 bases respectively, with 13 bases between them. Per germline, CDR1 SNHLY and CDR2 FYNNEI. The CDR3 reads CASSVRGSFTDTQYF. The CDR3 nucleotides are TGTGCCAGCAGTGTAAGGGGTAGTTTCACAGATACGCAGTATTTT.

The chain uses TRBV6-5 and TRBJ1-1, with D maybe TRBD1 (6 bases). The CDR3 extends over 14 amino acids. With 4 bases removed from V and 8 bases from J, the gap between germline ends came to 17 bases. Germline V gene sequence: CDR1 MNHEY, CDR2 SVGAGI. The CDR3 bases are TGTGCCAGCAGTTCACCTAGGGGGGGGCGCGAAGCTTTCTTT. It specifies CASSSPRGGREAFF.